This TCR beta chain was sequenced during a study of T cell responses to AZD1222 COVID-19 vaccine. Study-level results: The breadth and depth of Spike-specific TCRs increased once two AZD1222 doses had been given. Dominant at 160-218 and 743-854, vaccine-associated CD4 TCRs also spanned spike. Donors were largely white British and mainly female; clonal diversity was possibly underestimated.

V gave up 7 bases and J gave up 0 bases, with 13 bases separating them. Germline lookup yields CDR1 LNHDA and CDR2 SQIVND (reference sequence). CDR3 length: 14 amino acids. As regards this clone: What it recognizes is unknown.

Clones were sequenced by immunoSEQ multiplex PCR, and TCRdb holds only the in-frame ones, with some missing. Among roughly 200,000 clones listed, over 80% were seen once. The sample here was peripheral blood, taken on day 0 of AZD1222 vaccination. The V and J genes are TRBV19 and TRBJ2-7, with D unresolved. The sequence came from an adult in good health. The CDR3, as DNA: TGTGCCAGTACTAGTCGACCGAACTCCTACGAGCAGTACTTC. Translated, it gives CASTSRPNSYEQYF.